This TCR beta chain is drawn from a study of shared clonotypes between healthy human individuals. Naive CD8 isolation took CD45RO-negative cells positively selected for CCR7 and excluded terminally differentiated effector memory CD45RA+ cells. Within Nashville, Tennessee resided all donors, each a Caucasian adult. The CDR3 length is 15 residues. Trimming pared 5 bases from V and 0 bases from J, leaving 11 bases between. Germline lookup yields CDR1 MGHRA and CDR2 YSYEKL. Deep was the level used in running the assay. Source study methods: With immunoSEQ giving junction-only sequences and no quality scores, filtering differed. Assay: immunoSEQ multiplex PCR; the TCRdb copy retains only in-frame clones and omits some. Clone size and V and J calls were adopted from that table, with D and trimming inferred from the DNA. The table records roughly 810,000 clones, approximately 97% of them present only once.

The sample was naive CD8+ T cells sorted from blood. This sequence originates from a man aged 25-40 years in good health. The chain combines TRBV4-1 with TRBJ2-1, with D possibly matching TRBD2 (5 bases). The CDR3, as DNA: TGCGCCAGCAGCTACAGCGGAGACTCCTACAATGAGCAGTTCTTC. The encoded protein is CASSYSGDSYNEQFF.